The subject of this entry is one TCR beta chain. Its target is not known. The sample belongs to a study of T cell responses to AZD1222 COVID-19 vaccine. Whole-study results and caveats: Spike-specific TCR breadth and depth rose after two AZD1222 doses.

Profiling relied on immunoSEQ multiplex PCR, and the TCRdb table lists in-frame clones only, not all of them. The sample includes some 140,000 clones, less than 90% of them seen just once. V dropped 4 bases and J dropped 1; count of bases not matched to a gene: 4. The CDR3 runs to 15 residues. CDR1 is LGHDT and CDR2 is YNNKEL in the germline V gene (reference sequence). This clonotype was obtained from an adult in good health. Sequenced here: peripheral blood, sampled on day 0 of AZD1222 vaccination. The chain links TRBV3-1 (or the pseudogene TRBV3-2) to TRBJ2-1; 7 positions match TRBD1. CDR3 region: CASSLGQDSYNEQFF. CDR3 DNA sequence: TGTGCCAGCAGCCTTGGACAGGATTCCTACAATGAGCAGTTCTTC.